Sequencing of this TCR beta chain was carried out in a study of T cell responses to AZD1222 COVID-19 vaccine. Sequenced by immunoSEQ multiplex PCR; TCRdb stores in-frame clones only, minus some. The sample consists of about 88,000 clones, roughly nine tenths of them appearing once. Pooled in the analysis were second doses at about 4 or about 12 weeks. There are 17 residues in the CDR3. After removal of 1 base from V and 3 bases from J, the junction contained 7 bases not matched to a gene. Germline V gives CDR1 LGHNA, CDR2 YNFKEQ. This clone is a singleton in its sample. This sample comprised peripheral blood, obtained 28 days after the second AZD1222 dose. The chain is built from TRBV4-2 and TRBJ2-2, with 8 bases lining up with TRBD2. This clonotype was obtained from an adult who received the AZD1222 COVID-19 vaccine. The CDR3 DNA is TGTGCCAGCAGCCAAGTAGTCGGGGGGGCCGACACCGGGGAGCTGTTTTTT. Translated: CASSQVVGGADTGELFF.